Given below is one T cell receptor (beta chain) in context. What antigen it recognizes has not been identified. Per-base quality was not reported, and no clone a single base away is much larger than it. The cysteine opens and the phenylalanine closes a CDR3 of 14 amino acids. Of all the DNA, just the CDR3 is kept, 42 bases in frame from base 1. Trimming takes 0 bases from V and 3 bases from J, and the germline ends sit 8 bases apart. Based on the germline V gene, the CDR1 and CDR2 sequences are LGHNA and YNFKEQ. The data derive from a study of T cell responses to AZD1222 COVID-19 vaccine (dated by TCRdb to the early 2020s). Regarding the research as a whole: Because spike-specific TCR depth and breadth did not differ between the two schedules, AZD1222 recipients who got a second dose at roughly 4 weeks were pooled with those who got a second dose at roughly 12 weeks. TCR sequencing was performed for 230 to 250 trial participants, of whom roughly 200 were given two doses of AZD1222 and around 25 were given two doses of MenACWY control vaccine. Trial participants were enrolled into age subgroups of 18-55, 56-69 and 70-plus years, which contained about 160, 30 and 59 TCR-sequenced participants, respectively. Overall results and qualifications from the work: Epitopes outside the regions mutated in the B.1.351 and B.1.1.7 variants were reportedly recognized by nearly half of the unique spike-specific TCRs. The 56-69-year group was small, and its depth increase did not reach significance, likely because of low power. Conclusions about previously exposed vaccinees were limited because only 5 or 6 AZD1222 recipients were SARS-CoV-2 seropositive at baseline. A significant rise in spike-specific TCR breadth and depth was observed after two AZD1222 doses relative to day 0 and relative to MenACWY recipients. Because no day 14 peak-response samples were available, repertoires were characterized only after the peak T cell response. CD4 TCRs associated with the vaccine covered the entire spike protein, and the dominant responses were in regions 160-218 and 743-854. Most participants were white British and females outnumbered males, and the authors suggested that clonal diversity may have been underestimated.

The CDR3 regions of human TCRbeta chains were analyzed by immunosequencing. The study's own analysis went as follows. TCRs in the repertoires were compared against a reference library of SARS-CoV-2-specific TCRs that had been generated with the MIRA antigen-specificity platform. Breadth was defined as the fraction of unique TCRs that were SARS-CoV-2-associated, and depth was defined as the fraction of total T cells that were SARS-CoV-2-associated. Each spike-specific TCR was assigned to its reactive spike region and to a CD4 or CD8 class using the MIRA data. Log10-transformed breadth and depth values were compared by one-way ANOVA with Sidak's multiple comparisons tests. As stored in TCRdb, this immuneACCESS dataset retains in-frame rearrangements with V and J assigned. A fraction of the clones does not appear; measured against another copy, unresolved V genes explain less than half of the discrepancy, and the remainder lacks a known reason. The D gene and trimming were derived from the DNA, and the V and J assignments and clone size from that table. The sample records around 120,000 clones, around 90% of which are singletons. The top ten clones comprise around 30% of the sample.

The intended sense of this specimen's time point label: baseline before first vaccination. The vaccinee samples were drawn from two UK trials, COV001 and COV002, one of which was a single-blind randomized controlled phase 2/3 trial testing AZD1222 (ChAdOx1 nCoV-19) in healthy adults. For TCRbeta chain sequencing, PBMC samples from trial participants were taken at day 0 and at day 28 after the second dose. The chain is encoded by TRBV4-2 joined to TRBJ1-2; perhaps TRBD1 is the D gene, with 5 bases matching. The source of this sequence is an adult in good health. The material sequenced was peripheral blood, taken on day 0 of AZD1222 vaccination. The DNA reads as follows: TGTGCCAGCAGCCAAGATCGGGGGGACTATGGCTACACCTTC. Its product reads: CASSQDRGDYGYTF.